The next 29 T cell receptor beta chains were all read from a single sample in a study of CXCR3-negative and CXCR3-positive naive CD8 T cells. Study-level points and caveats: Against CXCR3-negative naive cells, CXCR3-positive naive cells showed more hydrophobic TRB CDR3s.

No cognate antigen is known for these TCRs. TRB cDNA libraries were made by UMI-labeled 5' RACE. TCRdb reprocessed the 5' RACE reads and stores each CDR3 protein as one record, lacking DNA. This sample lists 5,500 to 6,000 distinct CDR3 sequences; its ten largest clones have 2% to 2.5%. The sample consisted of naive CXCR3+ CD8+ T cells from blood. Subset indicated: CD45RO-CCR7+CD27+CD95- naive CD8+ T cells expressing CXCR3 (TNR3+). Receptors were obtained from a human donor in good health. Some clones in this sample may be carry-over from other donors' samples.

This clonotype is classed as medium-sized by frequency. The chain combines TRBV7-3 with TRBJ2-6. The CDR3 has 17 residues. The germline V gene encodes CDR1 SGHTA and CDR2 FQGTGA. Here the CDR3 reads CASSSIDGDSGANVLTF.

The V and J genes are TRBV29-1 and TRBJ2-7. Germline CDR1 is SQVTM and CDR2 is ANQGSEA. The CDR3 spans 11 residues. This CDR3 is CSVARGPEQYF.

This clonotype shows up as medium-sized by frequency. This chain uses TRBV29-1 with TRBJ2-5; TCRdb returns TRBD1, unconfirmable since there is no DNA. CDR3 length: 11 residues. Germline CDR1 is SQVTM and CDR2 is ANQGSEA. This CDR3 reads CSVGPPETQYF.

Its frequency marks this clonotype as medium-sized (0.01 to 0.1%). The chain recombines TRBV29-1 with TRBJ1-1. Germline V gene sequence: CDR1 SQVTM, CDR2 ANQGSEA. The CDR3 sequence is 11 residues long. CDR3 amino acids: CSSDPTSEAFF.

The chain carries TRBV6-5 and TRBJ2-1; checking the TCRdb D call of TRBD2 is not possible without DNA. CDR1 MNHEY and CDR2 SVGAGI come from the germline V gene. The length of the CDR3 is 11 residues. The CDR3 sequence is CASSSGIKQFF.

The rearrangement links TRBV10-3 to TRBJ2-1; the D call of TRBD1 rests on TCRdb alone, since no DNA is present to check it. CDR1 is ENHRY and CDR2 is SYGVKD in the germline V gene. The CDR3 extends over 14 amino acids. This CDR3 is CAIQGQSPYNEQFF.

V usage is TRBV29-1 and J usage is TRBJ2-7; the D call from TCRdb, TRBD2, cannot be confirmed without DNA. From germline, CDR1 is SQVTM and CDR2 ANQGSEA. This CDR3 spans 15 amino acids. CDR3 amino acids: CSVVTSGSTTYEQYF.

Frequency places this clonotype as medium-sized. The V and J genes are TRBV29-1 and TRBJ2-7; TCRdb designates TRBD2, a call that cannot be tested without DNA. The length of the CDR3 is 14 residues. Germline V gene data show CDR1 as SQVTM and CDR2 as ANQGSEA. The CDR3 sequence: CSAEIAGEGYEQYF.

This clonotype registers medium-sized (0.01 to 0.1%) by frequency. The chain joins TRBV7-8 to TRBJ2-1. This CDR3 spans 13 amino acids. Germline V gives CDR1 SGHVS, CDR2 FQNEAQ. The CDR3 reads CASSLGSLNEQFF.

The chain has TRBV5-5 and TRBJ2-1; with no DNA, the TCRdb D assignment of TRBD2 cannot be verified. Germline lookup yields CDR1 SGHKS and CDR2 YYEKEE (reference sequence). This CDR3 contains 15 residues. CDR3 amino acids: CASSLGLAGYNEQFF.

The CDR3 spells CSARDPGNYGYTF. The V and J genes are TRBV20-1 and TRBJ1-2. The germline gives CDR1 DFQATT, CDR2 SNEGSKA (reference sequence). This CDR3 is built from 13 residues.

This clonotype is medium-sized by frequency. The CDR3 sequence: CSVEGVGGRNLNEQFF. J is TRBJ2-1 and V is TRBV29-1; without DNA, the TCRdb call of TRBD2 cannot be checked. In germline, CDR1 is SQVTM, CDR2 ANQGSEA. This CDR3 comprises 16 residues.

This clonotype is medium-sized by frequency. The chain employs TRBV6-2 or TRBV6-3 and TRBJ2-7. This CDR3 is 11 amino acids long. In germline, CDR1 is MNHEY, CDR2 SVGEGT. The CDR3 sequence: CATTDSYEQYF.

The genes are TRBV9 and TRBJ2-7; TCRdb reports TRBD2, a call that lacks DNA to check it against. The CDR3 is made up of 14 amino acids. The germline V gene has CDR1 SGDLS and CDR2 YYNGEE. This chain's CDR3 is CASSVAEGHYEQYF.

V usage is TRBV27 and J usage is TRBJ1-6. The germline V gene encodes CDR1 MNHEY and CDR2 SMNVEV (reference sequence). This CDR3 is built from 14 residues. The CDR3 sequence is CASSLPSNNSPLHF.

The CDR3 sequence: CASSLFEGWNYEQYF. The chain couples TRBV27 to TRBJ2-7; as DNA is missing, the TRBD2 call by TCRdb cannot be tested. Germline V lookup: CDR1 MNHEY, CDR2 SMNVEV (reference sequence). This CDR3 is built from 15 residues.

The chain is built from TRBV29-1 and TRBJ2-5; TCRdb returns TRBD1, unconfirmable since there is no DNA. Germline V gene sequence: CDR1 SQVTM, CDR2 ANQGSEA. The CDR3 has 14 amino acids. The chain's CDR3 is CSVAGGQLAETQYF.

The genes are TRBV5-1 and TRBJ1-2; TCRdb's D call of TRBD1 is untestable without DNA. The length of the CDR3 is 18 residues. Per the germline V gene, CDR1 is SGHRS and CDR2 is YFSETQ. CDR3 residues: CASSYWSDRNREDYGYTF.

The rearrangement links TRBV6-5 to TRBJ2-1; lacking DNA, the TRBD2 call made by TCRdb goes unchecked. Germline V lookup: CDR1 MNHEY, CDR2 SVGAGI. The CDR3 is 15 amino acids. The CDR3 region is CASSQPTSVNNEQFF.

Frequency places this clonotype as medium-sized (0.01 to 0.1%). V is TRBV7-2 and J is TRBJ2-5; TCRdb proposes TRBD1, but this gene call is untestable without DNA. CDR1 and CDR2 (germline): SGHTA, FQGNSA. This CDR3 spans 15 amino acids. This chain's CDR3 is CASSVTRDRQETQYF.

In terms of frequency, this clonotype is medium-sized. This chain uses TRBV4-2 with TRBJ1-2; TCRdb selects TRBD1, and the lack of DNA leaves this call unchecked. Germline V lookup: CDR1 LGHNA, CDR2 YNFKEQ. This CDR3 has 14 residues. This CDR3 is CASSQTTGYYGYTF.

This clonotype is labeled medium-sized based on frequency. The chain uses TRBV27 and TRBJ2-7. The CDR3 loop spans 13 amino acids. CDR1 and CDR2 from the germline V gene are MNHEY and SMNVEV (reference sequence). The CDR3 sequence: CASSLSAVYEQYF.

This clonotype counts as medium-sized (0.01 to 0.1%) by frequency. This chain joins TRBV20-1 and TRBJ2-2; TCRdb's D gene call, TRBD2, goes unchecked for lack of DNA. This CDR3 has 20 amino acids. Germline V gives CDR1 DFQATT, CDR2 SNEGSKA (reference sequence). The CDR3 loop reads CSARDQAAGTSGRGPGELFF.

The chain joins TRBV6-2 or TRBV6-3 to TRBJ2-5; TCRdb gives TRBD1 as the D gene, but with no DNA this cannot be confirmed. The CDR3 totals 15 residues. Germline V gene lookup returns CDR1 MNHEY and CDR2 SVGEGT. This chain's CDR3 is CASSYASGAGKTQYF.

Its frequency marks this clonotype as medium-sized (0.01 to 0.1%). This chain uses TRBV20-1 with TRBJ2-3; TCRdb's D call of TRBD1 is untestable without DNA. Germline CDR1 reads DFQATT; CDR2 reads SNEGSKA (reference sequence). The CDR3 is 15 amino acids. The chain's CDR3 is CSALTGELDTDTQYF.

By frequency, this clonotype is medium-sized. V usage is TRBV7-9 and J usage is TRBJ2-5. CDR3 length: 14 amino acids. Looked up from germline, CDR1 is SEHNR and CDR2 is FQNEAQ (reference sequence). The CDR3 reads CASSLALEKETQYF. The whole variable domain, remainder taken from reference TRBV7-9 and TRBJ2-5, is DTGVSQNPRHKITKRGQNVTFRCDPISEHNRLYWYRQTLGQGPEFLTYFQNEAQLEKSRLLSDRFSAERPKGSFSTLEIQRTEQGDSAMYLCASSLALEKETQYFGPGTRLLVL.

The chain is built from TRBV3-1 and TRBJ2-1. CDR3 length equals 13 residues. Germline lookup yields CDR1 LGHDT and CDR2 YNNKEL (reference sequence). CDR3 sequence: CARQTRSYNEQFF.

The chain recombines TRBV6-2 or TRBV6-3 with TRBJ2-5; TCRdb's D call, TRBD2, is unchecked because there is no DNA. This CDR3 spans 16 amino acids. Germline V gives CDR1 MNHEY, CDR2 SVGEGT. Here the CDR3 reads CASSSRPAAGPRNQYF.

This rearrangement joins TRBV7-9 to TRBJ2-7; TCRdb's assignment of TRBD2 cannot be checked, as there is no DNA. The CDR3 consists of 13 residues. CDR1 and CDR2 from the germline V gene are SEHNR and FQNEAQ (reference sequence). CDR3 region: CASSFEGLYEQYF.